A selection of T cell receptor beta chains follows, all from one sample in a study of technical replicates of blood from several donors. The method was immunoSEQ multiplex PCR; TCRdb's version includes in-frame clones alone and lacks a portion of them. The sample has 78,000 or so clones, roughly 91% seen once. Material for sequencing was T cells isolated from PBMCs. These receptor sequences come from a human donor in good health. Some clones in this sample may be carry-over from other donors' samples. Each CDR3 is given with its conserved first and last residue. Each record gives: clone size, V gene, J gene, CDR3 protein. Clone size is not always given. Where it is, it says once, few, many or a class for expanded clones.

>NA|TRBV7-7|TRBJ1-2
CAAYDTRYGYTF
>NA|TRBV27|TRBJ2-1
CASSFQSGYNEQFF
>NA|TRBV10-3|TRBJ1-5
CAISDRTGEDQPQHF
>NA|TRBV6-5|TRBJ1-1
CASSTRDSYPEAFF
>NA|TRBV5-6|TRBJ2-5
CASSWGGSETQYF
>NA|TRBV10-3|TRBJ2-2
CATSAGSTGELFF
>NA|TRBV6-6|TRBJ1-1
CASSYPPGQGAEAFF
>few|TRBV11-3|TRBJ1-6
CASSTRQENSPLHF
>NA|TRBV6-4|TRBJ2-1
CASSTRSGDYNEQFF
>NA|TRBV9|TRBJ2-7
CASSPERERTYEQYF
>NA|TRBV9|TRBJ2-7
CASSVGGTAYEQYF
>NA|TRBV19|TRBJ1-5
CASTGRAYQPQHF
>NA|TRBV5-1|TRBJ1-2
CASSLEPVNYGYTF
>NA|TRBV2|TRBJ1-4
CASRYRPRSTNEKLFF
>NA|TRBV4-2|TRBJ2-2
CASSQDKGTSGSLVYTGELFF
>NA|TRBV19|TRBJ1-1
CASSPRTGGRNTEAFF
>once|TRBV10-3|TRBJ1-6
CATRRVSYNSPLHF
>NA|TRBV10-1|TRBJ2-7
CASSVRTNRGYEQYF
>NA|TRBV29-1|TRBJ1-5
CSVRTGGYNQPQHF
>NA|TRBV15|TRBJ2-7
CATSRGTGQGAYEQYF
>NA|TRBV12-5|TRBJ1-1
CASGLRQNTEAFF
>NA|TRBV13|TRBJ2-5
CASSRDRESQETQYF
>NA|TRBV11-3|TRBJ1-1
CASSFPGQGQNTEAFF
>NA|TRBV5-4|TRBJ2-3
CASSPGTSHGTDTQYF
>NA|TRBV19|TRBJ2-7
CASSIDDSGTAYEQYF
>NA|TRBV21-1|TRBJ2-7
CASSKERDFYEQYF
>NA|TRBV5-1|TRBJ2-7
CASSLEQNSYEQYF
>NA|TRBV6-6|TRBJ2-7
CASSQKGIPSYEQYF
>NA|TRBV5-5|TRBJ1-5
CASSLTGGAYQPQHF
>NA|TRBV5-6|TRBJ2-7
CASSLVGEYYEQYF
>NA|TRBV5-5|TRBJ2-1
CASSFELGGYNEQFF
>NA|TRBV5-5|TRBJ2-1
CASSLATVQDEQFF
>NA|TRBV27|TRBJ2-1
CASSPYGTGNEQFF
>NA|TRBV6-5|TRBJ2-5
CASSYLQGVETQYF
>NA|TRBV6-5|TRBJ2-7
CASSYSRRVFEQYF
>NA|TRBV29-1|TRBJ2-3
CSVVYPRLTTDTQYF
>NA|TRBV19|TRBJ2-5
CASSQGSSGSETQYF
>once|TRBV15|TRBJ2-3
CATSRVLGGRATHNTDTQYF
>NA|TRBV6-6|TRBJ2-4
CASTPHGTGEKNIQYF
>NA|TRBV4-1|TRBJ2-7
CASSQVSPSGRSSPYEQYF
>NA|TRBV7-6|TRBJ2-3
CASSLPGDTQYF
>NA|TRBV14|TRBJ1-3
CASSQSQSPGNTIYF
>NA|TRBV14|TRBJ2-1
CASSRISGRAIWFF
>once|TRBV9|TRBJ2-2
CASSVASGSSGELFF
>once|TRBV6-6|TRBJ2-1
CASSTSYNEQFF
>NA|TRBV6-1|TRBJ1-2
CASSEARGAPHLWGYTF
>NA|TRBV10-3|TRBJ2-7
CAISDLGVDVGYEQYF